This TCR beta chain is drawn from a study of blood T cell repertoires in COVID-19. Turning to the study itself: Acute and convalescent COVID-19 samples came from the United States, Italy and Spain. T cells, B-cell-depleted T cells, or PBMCs provided the cDNA or gDNA that served as material.

In its sample, this clone was seen a few times. As processed by the authors: The authors estimated nucleated cell counts from reference gene primer amplification. Assay: immunoSEQ multiplex PCR; the TCRdb copy retains only in-frame clones and omits some. D and trimming come from the DNA, and the V and J calls and clone size come from that table. The sample has about 130,000 clones, roughly 79% seen once. The germline gives CDR1 SGHTA, CDR2 FQGTGA. The CDR3 sequence is 13 residues long. Trimming removed 1 base from V and 13 bases from J, with 16 bases in between. The chain is built from TRBV7-3 and TRBJ1-2; D might be TRBD1 (5 bases). The TCR comes from a human donor in a cohort sampled during active COVID-19. Sequencing was done on a sample of peripheral blood. CDR3 in DNA: TGTGCCAGCAGCTTAAGCCCTGGGGCGGTCGTCACCTTC. This codes for CASSLSPGAVVTF.